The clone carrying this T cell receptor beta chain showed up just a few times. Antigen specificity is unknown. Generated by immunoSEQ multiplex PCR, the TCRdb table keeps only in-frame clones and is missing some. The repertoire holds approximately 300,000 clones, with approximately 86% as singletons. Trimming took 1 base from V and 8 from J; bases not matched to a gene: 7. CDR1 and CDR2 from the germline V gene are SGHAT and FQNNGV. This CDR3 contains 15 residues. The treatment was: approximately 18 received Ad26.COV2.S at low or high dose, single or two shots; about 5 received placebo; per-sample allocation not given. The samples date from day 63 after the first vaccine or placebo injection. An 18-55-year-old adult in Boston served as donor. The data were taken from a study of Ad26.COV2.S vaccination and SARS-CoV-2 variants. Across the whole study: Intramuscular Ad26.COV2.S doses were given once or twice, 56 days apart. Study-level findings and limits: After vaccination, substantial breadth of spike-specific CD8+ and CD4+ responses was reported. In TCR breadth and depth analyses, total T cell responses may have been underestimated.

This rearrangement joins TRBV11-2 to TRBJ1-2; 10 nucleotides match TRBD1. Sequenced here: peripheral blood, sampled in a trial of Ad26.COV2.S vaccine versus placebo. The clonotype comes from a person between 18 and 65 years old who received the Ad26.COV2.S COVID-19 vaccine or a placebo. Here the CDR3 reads CASSLGWDRGEGYTF. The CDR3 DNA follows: TGTGCCAGCAGCTTAGGCTGGGACAGGGGCGAAGGCTACACCTTC.